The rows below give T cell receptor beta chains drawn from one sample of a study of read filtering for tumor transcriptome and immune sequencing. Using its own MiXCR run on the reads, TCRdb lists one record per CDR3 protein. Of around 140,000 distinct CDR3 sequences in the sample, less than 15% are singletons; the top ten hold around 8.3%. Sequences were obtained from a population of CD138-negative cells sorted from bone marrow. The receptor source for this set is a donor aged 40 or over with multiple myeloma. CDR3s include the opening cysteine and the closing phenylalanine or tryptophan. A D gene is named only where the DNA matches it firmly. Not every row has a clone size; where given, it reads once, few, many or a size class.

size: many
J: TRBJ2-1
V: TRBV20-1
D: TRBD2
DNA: TGCAGTGCCGAACTTAGCGGGAGGGCCTTCTACAATGAGCAGTTCTTC
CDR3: CSAELSGRAFYNEQFF

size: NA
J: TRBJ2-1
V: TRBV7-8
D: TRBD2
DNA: TGTGCCAGCAGCCGCCGGGGGGGGAGGATTGAGCAGTTCTTC
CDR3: CASSRRGGRIEQFF

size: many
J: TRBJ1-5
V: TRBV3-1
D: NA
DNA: TGTGCCAGCAGCCAAGATCTGGAGAATCAGCCCCAGCATTTT
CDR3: CASSQDLENQPQHF

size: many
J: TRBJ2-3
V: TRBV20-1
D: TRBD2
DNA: TGCAGTGCTAGAGTACTAGCGGGACGCACAGATACGCAGTATTTT
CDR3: CSARVLAGRTDTQYF

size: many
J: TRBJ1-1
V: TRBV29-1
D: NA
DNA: TGCAGCGTTTCGGCTGCAGGGGTGAACACTGAAGCTTTCTTT
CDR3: CSVSAAGVNTEAFF

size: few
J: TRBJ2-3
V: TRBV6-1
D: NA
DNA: TGTGCCAGCAGTGAAGCCGGGAACTGGGCAGATACGCAGTATTTT
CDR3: CASSEAGNWADTQYF

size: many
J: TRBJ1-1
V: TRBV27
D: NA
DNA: TGTGCCAGCAATCCCCAGGAGGGGGACACTGAAGCTTTCTTT
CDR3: CASNPQEGDTEAFF

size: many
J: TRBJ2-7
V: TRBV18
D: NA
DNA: TGTGCCAGCTCACCGAGGGGAGCCTACGAGCAGTACTTC
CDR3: CASSPRGAYEQYF

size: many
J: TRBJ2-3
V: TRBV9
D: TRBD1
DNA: TGTGCCAGCAGCAACCGGGACAGGGGTAAAGATACGCAGTATTTT
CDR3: CASSNRDRGKDTQYF

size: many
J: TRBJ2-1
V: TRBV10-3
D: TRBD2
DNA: TGTGCCATATTAGCGGGAGGGCACAATGAGCAGTTCTTC
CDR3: CAILAGGHNEQFF

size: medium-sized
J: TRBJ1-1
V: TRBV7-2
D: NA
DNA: TGTGCCAGCAGCTTCTCAGGGGTTAGCACTGAAGCTTTCTTT
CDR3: CASSFSGVSTEAFF

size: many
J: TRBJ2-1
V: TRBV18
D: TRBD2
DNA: TGTGCCAGCTCACCTGGGAGCGGGAGCTCCTACAATGAGCAGTTCTTC
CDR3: CASSPGSGSSYNEQFF

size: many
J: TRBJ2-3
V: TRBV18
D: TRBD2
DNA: TGTGCCAGCTCACCCCGGGGGGCAGATACGCAGTATTTT
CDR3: CASSPRGADTQYF

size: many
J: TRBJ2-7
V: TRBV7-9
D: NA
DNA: TGTGCCAGCAGCTACAGGGACTACGAGCAGTACTTC
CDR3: CASSYRDYEQYF

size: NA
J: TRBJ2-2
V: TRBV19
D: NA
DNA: TGTGCCAGTAGCTGGTCCGGGGAGCTGTTTTTT
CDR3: CASSWSGELFF

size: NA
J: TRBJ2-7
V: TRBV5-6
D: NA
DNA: TGTGCCAGCAGCTTGGGACTAGATTTCTCCTACGAGCAGTACTTC
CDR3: CASSLGLDFSYEQYF

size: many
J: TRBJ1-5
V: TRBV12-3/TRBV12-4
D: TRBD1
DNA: TGTGCCAGCAGTTTAAGGGACAGACTCGATCAGCCCCAGCATTTT
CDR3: CASSLRDRLDQPQHF

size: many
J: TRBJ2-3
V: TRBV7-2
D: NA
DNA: TGTGCCAGCAGCCGGGGCCGGGGAGGTAGCACAGATACGCAGTATTTT
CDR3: CASSRGRGGSTDTQYF

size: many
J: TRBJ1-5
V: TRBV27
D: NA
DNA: TGTGCCAGCAGTTTAGGGGGGACTCCTAATCAGCCCCAGCATTTT
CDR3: CASSLGGTPNQPQHF

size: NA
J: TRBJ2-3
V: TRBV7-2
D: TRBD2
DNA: TGTGCCAGCAGCCCCCCGGGACTAGCGGGAGGGGGAGGGGATACGCAGTATTTT
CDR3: CASSPPGLAGGGGDTQYF

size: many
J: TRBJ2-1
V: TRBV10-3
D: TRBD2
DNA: TGTGCCATCAGCCGGACTAGCGGGAGCGGGGAGCAGTTCTTC
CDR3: CAISRTSGSGEQFF

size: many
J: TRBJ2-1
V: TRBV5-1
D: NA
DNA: TGCGCCAGCAGCTTTATCTACAATGAGCAGTTCTTC
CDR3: CASSFIYNEQFF

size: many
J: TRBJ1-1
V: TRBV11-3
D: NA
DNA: TGTGCCAGCAGCGACCCTAGTGACACTGAAGCTTTCTTT
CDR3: CASSDPSDTEAFF

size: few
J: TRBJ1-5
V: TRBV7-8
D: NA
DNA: TGTGACAGCAGCTTCGACAGACCTTCGCCCCAGCATTTT
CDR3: CDSSFDRPSPQHF

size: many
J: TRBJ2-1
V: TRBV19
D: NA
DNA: TGTGCCAGTAGTATAGTTCGTGATAACTCCTACAATGAGCAGTTCTTC
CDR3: CASSIVRDNSYNEQFF

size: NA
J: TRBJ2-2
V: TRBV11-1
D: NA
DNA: TGTGCCAGCAGCTCGGGACCATACACCGGGGAGCTGTTTTTT
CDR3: CASSSGPYTGELFF

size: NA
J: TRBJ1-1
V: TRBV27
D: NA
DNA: TGTGCCAGCAGTTTAAGAGGGAGGAACACTGAGGCTTTCTTT
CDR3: CASSLRGRNTEAFF

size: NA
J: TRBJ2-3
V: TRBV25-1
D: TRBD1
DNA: TGTGCCAGCAGTACACGACAGGGGCTTGCAGATACGCAGTATTTT
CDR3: CASSTRQGLADTQYF

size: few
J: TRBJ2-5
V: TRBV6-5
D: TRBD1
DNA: TGTGCCAGCAGTTACTCGACAGGGCAAGAGACCCAGTACTTC
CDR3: CASSYSTGQETQYF

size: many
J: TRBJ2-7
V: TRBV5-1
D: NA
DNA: TGCGCCAGCAGCCCTATACAGGACTCCTACGAGCAGTACTTC
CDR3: CASSPIQDSYEQYF

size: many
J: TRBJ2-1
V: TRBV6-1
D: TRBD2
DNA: TGTGCCAGCAGTGTGGGGAGCGGGAGTCTCTTATTTACCTACAATGAGCAGTTCTTC
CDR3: CASSVGSGSLLFTYNEQFF

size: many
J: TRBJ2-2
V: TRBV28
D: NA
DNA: TGTGCCAGCAGGGGACATTACACCGGGGAGCTGTTTTTT
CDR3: CASRGHYTGELFF

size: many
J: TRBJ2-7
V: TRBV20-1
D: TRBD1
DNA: TGCAGTGCTAACGCAGGGGACAGCTCCTACGAGCAGTACTTC
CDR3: CSANAGDSSYEQYF